The 25 T cell receptor beta chains reported below all come from one sample, sequenced in a study of T cells in localized non-small cell lung cancer. Libraries were prepared by immunoSEQ multiplex PCR; TCRdb keeps only in-frame clonotypes and omits some of them. Among about 35,000 clones listed, around 93% were seen once. The sequencing here drew on peripheral blood mononuclear cells, taken before any cancer treatment. The receptors come from a female donor older than 55 with stage II lung adenocarcinoma.

CDR3 residues: CASRAPREMHTEAFF. The CDR3 region has the DNA TGTGCCAGCAGAGCACCCAGGGAGATGCACACTGAAGCTTTCTTT. This chain connects TRBV6-6 to TRBJ1-1; TRBD1 might be the D (5 bases). Germline V gene lookup returns CDR1 MNHNY and CDR2 SVGAGI (reference sequence). The V gene lost 6 bases and the J gene lost 3 bases, with 17 bases spanning the gap. There are 15 residues in the CDR3.

V and J are TRBV27 and TRBJ1-2, with D unclear. Per germline, CDR1 MNHEY and CDR2 SMNVEV (reference sequence). The V end lost 3 bases, the J end lost 6 bases, and 11 bases lay between the germline ends. The CDR3 length is 13 residues. CDR3 sequence (DNA): TGTGCCAGCAGTTTTAAGGGAAGGAATGGCTACACCTTC. It specifies CASSFKGRNGYTF.

The genes are TRBV4-3 and TRBJ1-5; 7 bases match TRBD1. Germline lookup yields CDR1 LGHNA and CDR2 YSLEER. After removal of 3 bases from V and 4 bases from J, the junction contained 3 bases not matched to a gene. The CDR3 is made up of 14 amino acids. The CDR3 reads CASSHTTGNQPQHF. CDR3 nucleotide sequence: TGCGCCAGCAGCCACACGACAGGGAATCAGCCCCAGCATTTT.

This clone was seen just once. V and J are TRBV14 and TRBJ1-5; 8 nucleotides align to TRBD1. CDR3 length equals 14 residues. Germline V lookup: CDR1 SGHDN, CDR2 FVKESK. V lost 6 bases to trimming and J lost 4 bases; unmatched junction nucleotides: 5. CDR3: CASSQTGGNQPQHF. CDR3 nucleotide sequence: TGTGCCAGCAGTCAAACAGGGGGAAATCAGCCCCAGCATTTT.

The rearrangement joins TRBV14 to TRBJ2-7; D perhaps matches TRBD2 (5 bases). The CDR3 has 16 residues. The V end lost 0 bases, the J end lost 0 bases, and 12 bases lay between the germline ends. From germline, CDR1 is SGHDN and CDR2 FVKESK. The DNA for the CDR3 is TGTGCCAGCAGCCAAGATCGGAGGCAGGCCTCCTACGAGCAGTACTTC. Its protein is CASSQDRRQASYEQYF.

In nucleotides, the CDR3 is TGCAGCGCCCTACAGGGGGCCAAAAACATTCAGTACTTC. The encoded protein is CSALQGAKNIQYF. The chain combines TRBV29-1 with TRBJ2-4, with TRBD1 matching over 7 bases. V dropped 7 bases and J dropped 1; count of bases not matched to a gene: 4. There are 13 residues in the CDR3. Germline V gives CDR1 SQVTM, CDR2 ANQGSEA. The entire variable domain, with the rest obtained from reference TRBV29-1 and TRBJ2-4, is as follows: SAVISQKPSRDICQRGTSLTIQCQVDSQVTMMFWYRQQPGQSLTLIATANQGSEATYESGFVIDKFPISRPNLTFSTLTVSNMSPEDSSIYLCSALQGAKNIQYFGAGTRLSVL.

V and J are TRBV7-2 and TRBJ2-7; 10 bases agree with TRBD1. This CDR3 contains 16 residues. Germline-derived CDR1 and CDR2 are SGHTA and FQGNSA. V was pared by 6 bases and J by 4 bases, with 12 bases of the junction left unmatched. The CDR3, as DNA: TGTGCCAGCAGTTCTTCCGGGACAGGGGTTTATTACGAGCAGTACTTC. Protein sequence: CASSSSGTGVYYEQYF.

This chain links TRBV6-1 with TRBJ2-7, with 9 bases identical to TRBD2. V shed 1 base, J shed 6 bases, and the junction held 7 bases outside the gene matches. Germline V gives CDR1 MNHNS, CDR2 SASEGT. The CDR3 is 15 amino acids. The CDR3 bases are TGTGCCAGCAGTGAAGAGCGGGAGGCTCGGGGCGAGCAGTACTTC. Protein: CASSEEREARGEQYF.

The V gene is TRBV6-1, the J gene TRBJ1-2, with 7 bases identical to TRBD1. The CDR3 loop spans 13 amino acids. CDR1 is MNHNS, CDR2 SASEGT, per germline. The junction had 6 bases not matched to a gene; V was cut back by 5 bases and J by 6 bases. The CDR3 region has the DNA TGTGCCAGCAGTCTACAGGGGAGAGATGGCTACACCTTC. Its protein product is CASSLQGRDGYTF.

This chain uses TRBV6-1 with TRBJ2-1; no clear D gene. The CDR3 contains 12 residues. V lost 8 bases and J lost 5, with 10 bases in between. The germline V gene encodes CDR1 MNHNS and CDR2 SASEGT. The CDR3 DNA follows: TGTGCCAGCCTACGAAGAAACAATGAGCAGTTCTTC. Protein product: CASLRRNNEQFF.

V and J are TRBV4-1 and TRBJ2-1; D not resolved. The length of the CDR3 is 14 residues. The germline CDR1 and CDR2 sequences are MGHRA and YSYEKL. V lost 0 bases to trimming and J lost 8 bases, with 11 bases between them. CDR3 bases: TGCGCCAGCAGCCAAGATGAGAATATCTATGAGCAGTTCTTC. Protein product: CASSQDENIYEQFF.

The chain joins TRBV5-4 to TRBJ1-3; TRBD1 matches at 7 bases. Unmatched junction bases numbered 6, after V lost 1 base and J lost 2 bases. The germline V gene has CDR1 SGHNT and CDR2 YYREEE (reference sequence). CDR3 length equals 16 residues. CDR3 in DNA: TGTGCCAGCAGCTTGACCGCAGGGGGTGCTGGAAACACCATATATTTT. As protein: CASSLTAGGAGNTIYF.

The sample holds one count of this clone. The V call is TRBV2, the J call TRBJ2-5; no definite D call. Trimming stripped 4 bases from V and 2 bases from J, with 8 bases between. The CDR3 length is 13 residues. CDR1 SNHLY and CDR2 FYNNEI come from the germline V gene. The chain's CDR3 is CASSVQIQETQYF. Here the CDR3 DNA reads TGTGCCAGCAGTGTGCAAATTCAAGAGACCCAGTACTTC.

The CDR3 DNA sequence: TGTGCCAGCAGTGGCAGCTACTATGGCTACACCTTC. Protein product: CASSGSYYGYTF. The rearrangement links TRBV6-4 to TRBJ1-2; D unresolved. Trimming took 4 bases from V and 3 from J, leaving 6 bases between them. The CDR3 extends over 12 amino acids. The germline CDR1 and CDR2 sequences are MRHNA and SNTAGT.

The chain carries TRBV4-1 and TRBJ2-5, with a tentative D call TRBD2 (6 bases). Deletions cut 1 base from V and 2 bases from J, with 11 bases between. Germline CDR1 reads MGHRA; CDR2 reads YSYEKL. This CDR3 is 15 amino acids long. The CDR3 bases are TGCGCCAGCAGCCAAGGTCAACGGGAGCAAGAGACCCAGTACTTC. It codes for CASSQGQREQETQYF.

There are a few counts of this clone. The rearrangement uses TRBV7-8 and TRBJ1-1; 11 nucleotides align to TRBD1. The V gene end was trimmed by 5 bases and the J gene end by 2 bases; junction bases not matched to a gene: 4. The length of the CDR3 is 15 residues. Germline lookup yields CDR1 SGHVS and CDR2 FQNEAQ. The CDR3 here is CASSTGQGANTEAFF. DNA for the CDR3: TGTGCCAGCAGCACCGGACAGGGGGCCAACACTGAAGCTTTCTTT.

This clone was recorded once. The chain links TRBV4-2 to TRBJ2-5; possibly TRBD1 or TRBD2 for D (5 bases each). The V gene's germline CDR1 is LGHNA and CDR2 YNFKEQ. CDR3 size: 15 residues. V shed 4 bases and J shed 1 base, with 13 bases lying between them. As DNA, the CDR3 is TGTGCCAGCAGCCCAGGGACGGTTTCCCAAGAGACCCAGTACTTC. This sequence encodes CASSPGTVSQETQYF.

The chain links TRBV21-1 to TRBJ2-5. TRBV21-1 is shown as a pseudogene. The CDR3 runs 15 residues. The CDR3 nucleotides are TGTGCCAGCAGCAAAGATTGGCGACGCTTCGGGACCCAGTACTTC. As protein: CASSKDWRRFGTQYF.

The chain combines TRBV28 with TRBJ1-1, with TRBD1 as a possible D gene (6 bases). Per germline, CDR1 MDHEN and CDR2 SYDVKM. The V end lost 3 bases, the J end lost 2 bases, and 16 bases lay between the germline ends. The CDR3 contains 16 residues. CDR3 nucleotides: TGTGCCAGCAGTTTTCCTAAAGGACAGAGTAACACTGAAGCTTTCTTT. It translates to CASSFPKGQSNTEAFF.

This clone came up once. The chain links TRBV9 to TRBJ1-4, with D maybe TRBD1 (5 bases). V gave up 3 bases and J gave up 3 bases, with 9 bases separating them. The germline V gene encodes CDR1 SGDLS and CDR2 YYNGEE. CDR3 length: 14 amino acids. For the CDR3, the DNA is TGTGCCAGCAGCGGGGGCGATTCTAATGAAAAACTGTTTTTT. Translated: CASSGGDSNEKLFF.

This clone was picked up one time. The chain is built from TRBV7-2 and TRBJ2-7, with D unclear. This CDR3 spans 12 amino acids. The germline V gene encodes CDR1 SGHTA and CDR2 FQGNSA. Trimming stripped 4 bases from V and 2 bases from J, with 6 bases between. In DNA, the CDR3 is TGTGCCAGCAGCTCCACGACCTACGAGCAGTACTTC. Protein: CASSSTTYEQYF.

The chain uses TRBV7-2 and TRBJ2-7, with D unresolved. Trimming took off 7 bases at V and 5 bases at J, with 21 bases between the two ends. The CDR3 length is 15 residues. Germline values: CDR1 SGHTA, CDR2 FQGNSA. The CDR3 is CASTLGRGRRNEQYF. In DNA form, the CDR3 reads TGTGCCAGCACCCTCGGTCGAGGAAGAAGGAACGAGCAGTACTTC. Looking up the rest from reference TRBV7-2 and TRBJ2-7 gives the full variable domain: GAGVSQSPSNKVTEKGKDVELRCDPISGHTALYWYRQSLGQGLEFLIYFQGNSAPDKSGLPSDRFSAERTGGSVSTLTIQRTQQEDSAVYLCASTLGRGRRNEQYFGPGTRLTVT.

To note about this clone: The junction and the germline gene differ at one end; a read error may be behind it. The chain carries TRBV27 and TRBJ1-5, with D tentatively TRBD1 (6 bases). This CDR3 region has 14 residues. Germline CDR1 and CDR2: MNHEY and SMNVEV (reference sequence). This CDR3 is CASSQTYRDHPQHF. The CDR3 DNA is TGTGCCAGCAGTCAGACCTACAGGGATCACCCCCAGCATTTT.

The chain employs TRBV5-4 and TRBJ1-2; D remains ambiguous. The CDR3 loop spans 13 amino acids. V lost 5 bases, J lost 8 bases, and 16 bases lay in between. Germline lookup yields CDR1 SGHNT and CDR2 YYREEE (reference sequence). This CDR3 reads CASRPDGPWGYTF. The CDR3 nucleotides read TGTGCCAGCAGACCAGACGGGCCTTGGGGCTACACCTTC.

The chain employs TRBV5-1 and TRBJ1-1, with D possibly matching TRBD1 (6 bases). Trimming removed 2 bases at V and 4 bases at J, with 9 bases between. Germline lookup yields CDR1 SGHRS and CDR2 YFSETQ. CDR3 length: 13 residues. As DNA, the CDR3 is TGCGCCAGCAGCTTTTTACAGGGCACTGAAGCTTTCTTT. It yields the protein CASSFLQGTEAFF.